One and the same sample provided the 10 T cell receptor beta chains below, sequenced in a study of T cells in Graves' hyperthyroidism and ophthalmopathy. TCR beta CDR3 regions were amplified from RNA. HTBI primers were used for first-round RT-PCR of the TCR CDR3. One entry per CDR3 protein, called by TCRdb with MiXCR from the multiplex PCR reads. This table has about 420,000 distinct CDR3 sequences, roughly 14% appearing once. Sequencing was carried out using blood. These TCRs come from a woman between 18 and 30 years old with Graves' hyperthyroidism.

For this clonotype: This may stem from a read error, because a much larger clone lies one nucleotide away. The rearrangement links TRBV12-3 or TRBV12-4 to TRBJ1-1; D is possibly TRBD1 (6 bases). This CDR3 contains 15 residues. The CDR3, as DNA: TGTGCCAGCAGTCGAGGGGGGATAGGAAGCACTGAAGCTCTCTTT. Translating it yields CASSRGGIGSTEALF.

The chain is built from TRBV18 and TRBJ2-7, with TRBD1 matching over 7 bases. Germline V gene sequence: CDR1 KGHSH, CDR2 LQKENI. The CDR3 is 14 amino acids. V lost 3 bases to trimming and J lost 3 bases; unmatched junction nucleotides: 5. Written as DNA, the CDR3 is TGTGCCAGCTCACCGAACAGGGGCGGCTACGAGCAGTACTTC. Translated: CASSPNRGGYEQYF.

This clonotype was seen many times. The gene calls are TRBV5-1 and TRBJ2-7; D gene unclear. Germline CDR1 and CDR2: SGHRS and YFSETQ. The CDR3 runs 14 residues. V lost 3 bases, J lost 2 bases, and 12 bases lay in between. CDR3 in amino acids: CASSSRTFPYEQYF. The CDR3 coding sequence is TGCGCCAGCAGCTCCCGGACCTTTCCCTACGAGCAGTACTTC. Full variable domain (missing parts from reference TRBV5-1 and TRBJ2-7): KAGVTQTPRYLIKTRGQQVTLSCSPISGHRSVSWYQQTPGQGLQFLFEYFSETQRNKGNFPGRFSGRQFSNSRSEMNVSTLELGDSALYLCASSSRTFPYEQYFGPGTRLTVT.

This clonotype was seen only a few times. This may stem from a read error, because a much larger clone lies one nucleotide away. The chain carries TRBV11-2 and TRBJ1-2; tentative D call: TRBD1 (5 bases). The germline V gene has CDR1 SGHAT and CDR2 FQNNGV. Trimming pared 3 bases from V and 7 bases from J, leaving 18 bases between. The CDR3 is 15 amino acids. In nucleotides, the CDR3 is TGTGCCAGCAGCTTCCCGGGACGGGGCGGGTTTGGCTACACCTTC. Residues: CASSFPGRGGFGYTF.

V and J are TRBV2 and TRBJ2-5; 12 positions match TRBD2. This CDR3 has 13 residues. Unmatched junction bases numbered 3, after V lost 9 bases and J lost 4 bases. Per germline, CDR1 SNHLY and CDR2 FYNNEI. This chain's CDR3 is CARTSGSAETQYF. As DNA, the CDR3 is TGTGCCAGGACTAGCGGGAGCGCAGAGACCCAGTACTTC. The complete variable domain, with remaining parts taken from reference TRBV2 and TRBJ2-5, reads EPEVTQTPSHQVTQMGQEVILRCVPISNHLYFYWYRQILGQKVEFLVSFYNNEISEKSEIFDDQFSVERPDGSNFTLKIRSTKLEDSAMYFCARTSGSAETQYFGPGTRLLVL.

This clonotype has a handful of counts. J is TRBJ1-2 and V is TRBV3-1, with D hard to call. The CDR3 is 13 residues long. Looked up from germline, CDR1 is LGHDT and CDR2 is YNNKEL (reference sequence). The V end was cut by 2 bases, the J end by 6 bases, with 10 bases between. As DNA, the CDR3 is TGTGCCAGCAGCCAACCAACCCGGAATGGCTACACCTTC. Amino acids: CASSQPTRNGYTF.

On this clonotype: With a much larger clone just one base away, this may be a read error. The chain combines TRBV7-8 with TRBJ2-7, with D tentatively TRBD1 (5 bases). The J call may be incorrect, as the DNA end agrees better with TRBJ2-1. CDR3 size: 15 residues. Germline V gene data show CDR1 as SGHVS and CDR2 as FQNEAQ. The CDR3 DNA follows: TGTGCCAGCAGCTTAGATGGGGCCCCCCTCTACGAGCAGTTCTTC. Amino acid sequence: CASSLDGAPLYEQFF.

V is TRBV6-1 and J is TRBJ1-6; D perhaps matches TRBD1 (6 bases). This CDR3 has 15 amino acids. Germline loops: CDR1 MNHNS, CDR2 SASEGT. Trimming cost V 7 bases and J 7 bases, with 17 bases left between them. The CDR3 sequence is CASNLGQWLNSPLHF. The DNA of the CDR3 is TGTGCCAGCAACCTAGGACAGTGGTTGAATTCACCCCTCCACTTT.

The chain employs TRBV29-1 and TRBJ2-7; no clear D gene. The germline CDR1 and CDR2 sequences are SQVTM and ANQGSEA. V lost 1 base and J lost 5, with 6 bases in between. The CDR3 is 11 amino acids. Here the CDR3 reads CSVEGGNEQYF. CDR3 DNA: TGCAGCGTTGAAGGAGGAAACGAGCAGTACTTC.

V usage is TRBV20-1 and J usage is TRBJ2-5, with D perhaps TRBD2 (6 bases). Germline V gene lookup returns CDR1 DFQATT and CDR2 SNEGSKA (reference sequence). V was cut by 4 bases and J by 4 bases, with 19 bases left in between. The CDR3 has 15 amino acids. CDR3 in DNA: TGCAGTGCTACCATTAGCGGAGGGGTGGGAGAGACCCAGTACTTC. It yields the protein CSATISGGVGETQYF.